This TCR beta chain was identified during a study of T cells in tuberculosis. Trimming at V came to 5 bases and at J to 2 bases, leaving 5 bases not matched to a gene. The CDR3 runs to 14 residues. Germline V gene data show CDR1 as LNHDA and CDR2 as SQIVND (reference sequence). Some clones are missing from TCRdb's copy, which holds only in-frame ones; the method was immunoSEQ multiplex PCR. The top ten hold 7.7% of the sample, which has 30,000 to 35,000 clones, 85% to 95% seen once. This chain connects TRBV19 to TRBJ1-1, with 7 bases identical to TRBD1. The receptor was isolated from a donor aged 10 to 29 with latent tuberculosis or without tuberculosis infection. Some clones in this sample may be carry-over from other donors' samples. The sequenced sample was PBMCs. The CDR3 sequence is CASSYGTANTEAFF. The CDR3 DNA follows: TGTGCCAGTAGTTACGGGACAGCTAACACTGAAGCTTTCTTT.